A selection of T cell receptor beta chains follows, all from one sample in a study of blood T cells in healthy people across ages. TCRdb re-derived calls from the 5' RACE reads in MiXCR, one entry per CDR3 protein. Among 1,500,000 or so distinct CDR3 sequences, around 55% were seen once, and the ten largest hold about 6.7%. Sequencing was performed on blood. Source of these receptors: a man aged 18-30 years in good health. The conserved cysteine and the conserved F or W are not part of the CDR3 here.

j_call: TRBJ2-3
v_call: TRBV7-9
cdr3_aa: ASSQGKDTQY

j_call: TRBJ1-1
v_call: TRBV6-6
cdr3_aa: ASVLTGTAAEAF

j_call: TRBJ2-3
v_call: TRBV7-2
cdr3_aa: ASSPRDGTDTQY

j_call: TRBJ2-5
v_call: TRBV5-4
cdr3_aa: ASSLPGDETQY

j_call: TRBJ2-1
v_call: TRBV27
cdr3_aa: ASSTPRGQDEQF

j_call: TRBJ1-2
v_call: TRBV4-1
cdr3_aa: ASSQGAGRANYGYT

j_call: TRBJ1-2
v_call: TRBV10-3
cdr3_aa: AISEMVGQGYGYT

j_call: TRBJ2-3
v_call: TRBV10-1
cdr3_aa: ASSERAKADTDTQY

j_call: TRBJ2-3
v_call: TRBV4-2
cdr3_aa: ASSQEVRASGTANTQY

j_call: TRBJ1-5
v_call: TRBV6-5
cdr3_aa: ASSYGQRSQPQH

j_call: TRBJ1-2
v_call: TRBV9
cdr3_aa: ASSGLPDRANYGYT

j_call: TRBJ2-5
v_call: TRBV29-1
cdr3_aa: SFEGYQETQY

j_call: TRBJ1-1
v_call: TRBV12-3/TRBV12-4
cdr3_aa: ASSKSDGVVTEAF

j_call: TRBJ2-2
v_call: TRBV6-1
cdr3_aa: ASSEESSASGELF

j_call: TRBJ2-7
v_call: TRBV10-2
cdr3_aa: ASRVAGGISYEQY

j_call: TRBJ2-3
v_call: TRBV6-6
cdr3_aa: ASSSVDWGSPDTQY

j_call: TRBJ2-1
v_call: TRBV12-3/TRBV12-4
cdr3_aa: ASSFGLAGGPGPDNEQF

j_call: TRBJ2-4
v_call: TRBV6-2/TRBV6-3
cdr3_aa: ASTKAAKNIQY

j_call: TRBJ2-5
v_call: TRBV7-2
cdr3_aa: ASKTEELRETQY

j_call: TRBJ2-1
v_call: TRBV7-8
cdr3_aa: ASSLLATAGNNEQF

j_call: TRBJ1-2
v_call: TRBV2
cdr3_aa: ASIRVYGYT

j_call: TRBJ1-2
v_call: TRBV4-1
cdr3_aa: ASSPPSGREGYT

j_call: TRBJ2-3
v_call: TRBV5-6
cdr3_aa: ASSFLKGTQY

j_call: TRBJ2-5
v_call: TRBV12-3/TRBV12-4
cdr3_aa: ASSTDELGEQY

j_call: TRBJ2-2
v_call: TRBV10-3
cdr3_aa: AISEPESNTGELF

j_call: TRBJ1-2
v_call: TRBV25-1
cdr3_aa: ASSHGLYGYT

j_call: TRBJ2-7
v_call: TRBV6-2/TRBV6-3
cdr3_aa: ASKDRLYYEQY

j_call: TRBJ2-1
v_call: TRBV20-1
cdr3_aa: SATQMRARGQF

j_call: TRBJ1-4
v_call: TRBV4-3
cdr3_aa: ASSQVIPLNEKLF

j_call: TRBJ2-7
v_call: TRBV20-1
cdr3_aa: SARDLAGGYYEQY

j_call: TRBJ2-3
v_call: TRBV29-1
cdr3_aa: SQSGTGADTQY

j_call: TRBJ2-7
v_call: TRBV4-1
cdr3_aa: ASSQGGARGLAVSEQY

j_call: TRBJ2-7
v_call: TRBV4-1
cdr3_aa: ASSQGEDRRYEQY

j_call: TRBJ1-2
v_call: TRBV10-3
cdr3_aa: ASSESPNYGYT

j_call: TRBJ2-1
v_call: TRBV27
cdr3_aa: ASSWGSEQF

j_call: TRBJ2-1
v_call: TRBV6-4
cdr3_aa: ASSEWRGQNEQF

j_call: TRBJ1-1
v_call: TRBV7-9
cdr3_aa: ASRGGAENTEAF

j_call: TRBJ2-3
v_call: TRBV12-3/TRBV12-4
cdr3_aa: ASSLRGSLGTDTQY

j_call: .
v_call: TRBV3-1
cdr3_aa: ASSQAYQGFKETQY

j_call: .
v_call: TRBV21-1
cdr3_aa: ASYTGVQETQY

j_call: TRBJ1-1
v_call: TRBV6-2/TRBV6-3
cdr3_aa: ASSYSPPAEAF

j_call: TRBJ2-5
v_call: TRBV29-1
cdr3_aa: SVLPGRADQETQY

j_call: TRBJ2-5
v_call: TRBV6-2/TRBV6-3
cdr3_aa: ASRTRGTFQETQY

j_call: .
v_call: TRBV2
cdr3_aa: ASREGLAGGPRDETQY

j_call: TRBJ2-7
v_call: TRBV7-2
cdr3_aa: ASSLGVLAGISYEQY

j_call: TRBJ2-3
v_call: TRBV6-5
cdr3_aa: ASSYSPTSGLTDTQY

j_call: TRBJ2-1
v_call: TRBV6-1
cdr3_aa: ASSRGLAGAAYNEQF

j_call: TRBJ2-1
v_call: TRBV6-2/TRBV6-3
cdr3_aa: ASSYAGASGSERPSYNEQF

j_call: .
v_call: TRBV25-1
cdr3_aa: ASSDGPGQPSEQY

j_call: TRBJ2-5
v_call: TRBV29-1
cdr3_aa: SVEVTYNEQY

j_call: TRBJ2-5
v_call: TRBV20-1
cdr3_aa: SARMRQGKETQY

j_call: TRBJ2-7
v_call: TRBV6-2/TRBV6-3
cdr3_aa: ASSYPGQRAPQY

j_call: TRBJ2-1
v_call: TRBV6-2/TRBV6-3
cdr3_aa: ASIPAVEGYNEQF

j_call: TRBJ1-2
v_call: TRBV4-3
cdr3_aa: ASSQEAGSCGYT

j_call: TRBJ1-2
v_call: TRBV4-3
cdr3_aa: ASSQDGGFRGYT

j_call: TRBJ1-2
v_call: TRBV29-1
cdr3_aa: SVDQGGPWGGYT

j_call: TRBJ1-2
v_call: TRBV6-1
cdr3_aa: ASSEAGHNYGYT